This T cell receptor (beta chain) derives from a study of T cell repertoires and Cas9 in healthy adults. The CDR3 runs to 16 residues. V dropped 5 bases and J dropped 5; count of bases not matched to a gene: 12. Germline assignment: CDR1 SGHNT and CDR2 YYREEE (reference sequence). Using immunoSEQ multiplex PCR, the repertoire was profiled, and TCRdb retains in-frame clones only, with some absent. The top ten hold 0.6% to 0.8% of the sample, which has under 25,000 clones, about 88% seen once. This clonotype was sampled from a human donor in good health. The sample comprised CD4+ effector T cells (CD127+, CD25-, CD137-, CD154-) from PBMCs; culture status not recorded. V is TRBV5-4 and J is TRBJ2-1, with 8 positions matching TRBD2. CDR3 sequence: CASRRSAGATNNEQFF. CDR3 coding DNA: TGTGCCAGCAGGAGATCAGCGGGGGCCACGAACAATGAGCAGTTCTTC.